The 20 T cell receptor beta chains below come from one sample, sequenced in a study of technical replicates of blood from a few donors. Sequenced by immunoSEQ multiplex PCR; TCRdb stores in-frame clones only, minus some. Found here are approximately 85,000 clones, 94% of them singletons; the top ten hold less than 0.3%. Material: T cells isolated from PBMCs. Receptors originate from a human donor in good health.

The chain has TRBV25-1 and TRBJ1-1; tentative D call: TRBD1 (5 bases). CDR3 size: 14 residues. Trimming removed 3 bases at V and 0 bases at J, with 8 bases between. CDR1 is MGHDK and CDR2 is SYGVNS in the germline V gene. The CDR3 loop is CASSDLTVNTEAFF. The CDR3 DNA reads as TGTGCCAGCAGTGACCTGACAGTGAACACTGAAGCTTTCTTT.

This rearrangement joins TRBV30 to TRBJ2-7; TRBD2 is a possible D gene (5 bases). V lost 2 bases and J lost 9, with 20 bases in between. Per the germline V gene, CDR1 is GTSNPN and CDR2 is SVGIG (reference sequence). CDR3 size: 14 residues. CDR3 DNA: TGTGCCTGGAGTAGGCCTAGGGAGATGTTGGGGCAGTACTTC. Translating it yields CAWSRPREMLGQYF.

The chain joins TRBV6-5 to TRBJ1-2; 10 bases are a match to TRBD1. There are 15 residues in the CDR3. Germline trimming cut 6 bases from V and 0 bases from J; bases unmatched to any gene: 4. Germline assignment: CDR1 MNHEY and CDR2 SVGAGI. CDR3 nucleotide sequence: TGTGCCAGCAGCCGCGACAGGGGGCCTAACTATGGCTACACCTTC. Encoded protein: CASSRDRGPNYGYTF.

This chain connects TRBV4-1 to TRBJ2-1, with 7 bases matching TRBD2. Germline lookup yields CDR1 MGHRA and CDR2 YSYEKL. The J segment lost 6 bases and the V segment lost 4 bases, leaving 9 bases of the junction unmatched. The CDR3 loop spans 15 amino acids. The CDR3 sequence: CASSRGGSYPNEQFF. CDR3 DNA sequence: TGCGCCAGCAGCCGGGGCGGGAGCTACCCCAATGAGCAGTTCTTC.

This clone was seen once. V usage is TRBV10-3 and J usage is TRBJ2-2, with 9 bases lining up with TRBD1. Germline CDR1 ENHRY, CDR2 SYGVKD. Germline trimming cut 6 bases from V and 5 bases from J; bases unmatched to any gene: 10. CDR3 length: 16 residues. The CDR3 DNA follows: TGTGCCATCAGCCCAGGGACAGGGACTGGGACCGGGGAGCTGTTTTTT. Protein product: CAISPGTGTGTGELFF.

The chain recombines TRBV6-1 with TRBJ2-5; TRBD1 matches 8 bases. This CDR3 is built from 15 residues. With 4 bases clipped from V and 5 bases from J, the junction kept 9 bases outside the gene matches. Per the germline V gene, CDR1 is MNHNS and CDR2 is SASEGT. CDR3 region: CASSVRDRGWETQYF. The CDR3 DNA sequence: TGTGCCAGCAGTGTTCGAGACAGGGGATGGGAGACCCAGTACTTC.

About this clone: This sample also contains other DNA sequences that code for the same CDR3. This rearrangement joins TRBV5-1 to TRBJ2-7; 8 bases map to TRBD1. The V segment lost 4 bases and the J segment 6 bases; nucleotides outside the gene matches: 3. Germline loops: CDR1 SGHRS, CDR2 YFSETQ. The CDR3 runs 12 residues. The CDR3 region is CASSPQGGEQYF. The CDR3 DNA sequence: TGCGCCAGCAGCCCACAGGGGGGCGAGCAGTACTTC.

CDR3 sequence reads: CASRAGELQPQHF. CDR3 DNA sequence: TGTGCCAGTAGAGCAGGGGAGTTACAGCCCCAGCATTTT. This chain connects TRBV19 to TRBJ1-5; tentatively, D is TRBD1 (6 bases). Trimming shortened V by 6 bases and J by 7 bases, and 13 bases separated the two germline ends. Germline V gene lookup returns CDR1 LNHDA and CDR2 SQIVND (reference sequence). CDR3 length: 13 amino acids.

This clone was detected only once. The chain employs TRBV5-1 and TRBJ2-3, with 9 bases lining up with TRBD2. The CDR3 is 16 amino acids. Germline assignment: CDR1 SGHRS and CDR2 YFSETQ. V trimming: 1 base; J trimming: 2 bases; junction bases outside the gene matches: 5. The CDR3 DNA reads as TGCGCCAGCAGCTTGAGGCAGCGGGGGGCCACAGATACGCAGTATTTT. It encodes CASSLRQRGATDTQYF.

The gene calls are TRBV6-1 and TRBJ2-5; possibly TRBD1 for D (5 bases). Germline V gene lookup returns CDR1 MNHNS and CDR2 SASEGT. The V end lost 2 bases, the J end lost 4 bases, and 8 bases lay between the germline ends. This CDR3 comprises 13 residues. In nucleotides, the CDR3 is TGTGCCAGCAGTGAAAGGCAGGGAGAGACCCAGTACTTC. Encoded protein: CASSERQGETQYF.

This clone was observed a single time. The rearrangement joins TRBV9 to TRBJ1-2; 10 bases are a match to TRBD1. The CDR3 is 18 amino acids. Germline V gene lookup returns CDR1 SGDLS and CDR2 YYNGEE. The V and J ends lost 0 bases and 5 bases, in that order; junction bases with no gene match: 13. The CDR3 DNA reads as TGTGCCAGCAGCGTAGCCAACCCGACAGGGGGCTCCGGGTATGGCTACACCTTC. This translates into CASSVANPTGGSGYGYTF.

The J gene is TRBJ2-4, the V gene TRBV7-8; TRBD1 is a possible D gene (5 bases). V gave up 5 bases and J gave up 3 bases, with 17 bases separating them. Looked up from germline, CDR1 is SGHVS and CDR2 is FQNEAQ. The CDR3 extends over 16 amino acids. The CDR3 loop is CASSTNRQTLKNIQYF. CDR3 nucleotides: TGTGCCAGCAGCACCAACAGACAGACCCTCAAAAACATTCAGTACTTC. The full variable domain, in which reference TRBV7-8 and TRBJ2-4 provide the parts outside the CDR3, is GAGVSQSPRYKVAKRGQDVALRCDPISGHVSLFWYQQALGQGPEFLTYFQNEAQLDKSGLPSDRFFAERPEGSVSTLKIQRTQQEDSAVYLCASSTNRQTLKNIQYFGAGTRLSVL.

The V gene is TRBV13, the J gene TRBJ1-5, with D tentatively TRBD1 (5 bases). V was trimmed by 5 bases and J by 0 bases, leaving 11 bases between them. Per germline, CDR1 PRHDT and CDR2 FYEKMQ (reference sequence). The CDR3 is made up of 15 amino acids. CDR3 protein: CASSLQGDSNQPQHF. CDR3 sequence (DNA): TGTGCCAGCAGCCTTCAGGGTGATAGCAATCAGCCCCAGCATTTT.

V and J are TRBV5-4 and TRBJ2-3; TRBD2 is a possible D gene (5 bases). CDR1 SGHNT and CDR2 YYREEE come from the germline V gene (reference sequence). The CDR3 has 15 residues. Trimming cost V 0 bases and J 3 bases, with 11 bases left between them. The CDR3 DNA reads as TGTGCCAGCAGCTTGGCGGGATTTGGAACAGATACGCAGTATTTT. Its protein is CASSLAGFGTDTQYF.

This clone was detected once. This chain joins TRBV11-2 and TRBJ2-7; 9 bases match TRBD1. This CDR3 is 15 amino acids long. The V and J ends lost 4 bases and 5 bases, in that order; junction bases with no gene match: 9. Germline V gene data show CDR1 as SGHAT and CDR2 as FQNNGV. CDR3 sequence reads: CASSSLRTGVHEQYF. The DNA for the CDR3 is TGTGCCAGCAGCTCATTGAGGACAGGGGTACACGAGCAGTACTTC.

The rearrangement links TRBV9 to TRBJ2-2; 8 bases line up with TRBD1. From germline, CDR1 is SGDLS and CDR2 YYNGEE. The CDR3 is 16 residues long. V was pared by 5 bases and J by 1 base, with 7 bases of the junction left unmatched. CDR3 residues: CASSLRTGKNTGELFF. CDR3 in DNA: TGTGCCAGCAGTCTGAGGACAGGGAAGAACACCGGGGAGCTGTTTTTT.

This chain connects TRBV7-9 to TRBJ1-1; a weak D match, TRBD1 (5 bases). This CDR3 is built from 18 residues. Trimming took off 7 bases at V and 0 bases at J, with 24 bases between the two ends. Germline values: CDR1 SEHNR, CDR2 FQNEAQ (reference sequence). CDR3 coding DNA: TGTGCCAGCAACGATTATGGGGGGAGGGGAGATATGAACACTGAAGCTTTCTTT. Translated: CASNDYGGRGDMNTEAFF.

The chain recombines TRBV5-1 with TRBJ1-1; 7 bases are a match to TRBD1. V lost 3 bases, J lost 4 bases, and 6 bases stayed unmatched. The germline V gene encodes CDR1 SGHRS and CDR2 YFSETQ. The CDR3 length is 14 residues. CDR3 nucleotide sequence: TGCGCCAGCAGCTACCAGGGGGAAGGCACTGAAGCTTTCTTT. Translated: CASSYQGEGTEAFF.

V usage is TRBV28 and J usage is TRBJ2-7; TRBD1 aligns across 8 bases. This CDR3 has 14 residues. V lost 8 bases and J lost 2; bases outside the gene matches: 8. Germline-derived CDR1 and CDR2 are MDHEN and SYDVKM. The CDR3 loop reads CASHGQGTPYEQYF. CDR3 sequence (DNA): TGTGCCAGCCATGGACAGGGAACCCCCTACGAGCAGTACTTC.

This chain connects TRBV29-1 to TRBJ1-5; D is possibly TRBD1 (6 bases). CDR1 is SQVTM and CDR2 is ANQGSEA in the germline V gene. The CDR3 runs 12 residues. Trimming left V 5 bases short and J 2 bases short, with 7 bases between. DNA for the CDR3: TGCAGCGTTAGACAGGGCAATCAGCCCCAGCATTTT. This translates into CSVRQGNQPQHF.